A selection of T cell receptor beta chains follows, all from one sample in a study of shared clonotypes between healthy human individuals. Using immunoSEQ multiplex PCR, the repertoire was profiled, and TCRdb retains in-frame clones only, with some absent. The table includes approximately 1.9 million clones, around 93% detected once. Sequencing was carried out using naive CD8+ T cells from PBMCs. The receptors come from a young man in good health. Some clones in this sample may be carry-over from other donors' samples. The CDR3 runs from the conserved cysteine through the conserved F or W. Each record gives: D gene, clone size, J gene, V gene, CDR3 protein, CDR3 DNA. A D gene is named only where the DNA matches it firmly. Only part of the rows carry a size: once, few, many, or a class if the clone is expanded.

D: .; size: .; J: TRBJ2-3; V: TRBV14; CDR3: CASSTRDTHHTQYF; DNA: TGTGCCAGCAGCACCCGGGACACTCACCATACGCAGTATTTT
D: TRBD2; size: .; J: TRBJ2-1; V: TRBV2; CDR3: CASSGPGLAGVYRRQLEQFF; DNA: TGTGCCAGCAGCGGACCGGGACTAGCGGGAGTGTACCGGCGGCAGCTCGAGCAGTTCTTC
D: .; size: .; J: TRBJ1-2; V: TRBV4-2; CDR3: CASSQEGAGAGYYGYTF; DNA: TGTGCCAGCAGCCAAGAGGGGGCTGGGGCGGGGTACTATGGCTACACCTTC
D: .; size: .; J: TRBJ2-7; V: TRBV5-4; CDR3: CASSPGTLYEQYF; DNA: TGTGCCAGCAGCCCCGGGACTCTCTACGAGCAGTACTTC
D: .; size: once; J: TRBJ1-2; V: TRBV7-9; CDR3: CASINIRGGYTF; DNA: TGTGCCAGCATCAACATCAGGGGCGGCTACACCTTC
D: TRBD2; size: .; J: TRBJ2-2; V: TRBV29-1; CDR3: CSVRLATGELFF; DNA: TGCAGCGTTCGACTAGCAACCGGGGAGCTGTTTTTT
D: .; size: .; J: TRBJ1-6; V: TRBV7-9; CDR3: CASSYSLEPNSPLHF; DNA: TGTGCCAGCAGCTATAGCCTGGAACCCAATTCACCCCTCCACTTT
D: .; size: once; J: TRBJ1-4; V: TRBV7-9; CDR3: CASSLVGFDEKLFF; DNA: TGTGCCAGCAGCTTAGTCGGGTTCGATGAAAAACTGTTTTTT
D: .; size: .; J: TRBJ1-2; V: TRBV29-1; CDR3: CSVEDPAFYGYTF; DNA: TGCAGCGTTGAAGACCCAGCGTTCTATGGCTACACCTTC
D: .; size: .; J: TRBJ1-6; V: TRBV28; CDR3: CASRTAGTNSPLHF; DNA: TGTGCCAGCCGGACAGCCGGTACCAATTCACCCCTCCACTTT
D: .; size: .; J: TRBJ2-7; V: TRBV7-9; CDR3: CASSPRGRSSYEQYF; DNA: TGTGCCAGCAGCCCAAGGGGACGTAGCTCCTACGAGCAGTACTTC